Below, 28 T cell receptor beta chains from the same sample are listed, as sequenced in a study of blood T cell repertoires in COVID-19 (dated by TCRdb to between 2020 and 2021). Libraries were constructed by the immunoSEQ multiplex PCR assay. The clones in this table, taken by TCRdb from immuneACCESS, are in-frame only. Not every clone is retained; where verified, under half of the shortfall comes from an unresolved V gene, and the cause of the rest is unknown. Counted in this sample were about 72,000 clones; approximately 90% of them appeared once. The ten largest clones represent about 11% of the sample. Source material: peripheral blood. These receptors all stem from a man aged 65 to 79 with active or convalescent COVID-19.

The chain uses TRBV5-1 and TRBJ1-1, with 8 bases identical to TRBD1. There are 17 residues in the CDR3. From germline, CDR1 is SGHRS and CDR2 YFSETQ. After removal of 0 bases from V and 6 bases from J, the junction contained 13 bases not matched to a gene. CDR3 DNA: TGCGCCAGCAGCTTGGAATCCCCTGGACAGGGAGGCGCTGAAGCTTTCTTT. Protein product: CASSLESPGQGGAEAFF. The full variable domain, completed using reference TRBV5-1 and TRBJ1-1, is KAGVTQTPRYLIKTRGQQVTLSCSPISGHRSVSWYQQTPGQGLQFLFEYFSETQRNKGNFPGRFSGRQFSNSRSEMNVSTLELGDSALYLCASSLESPGQGGAEAFFGQGTRLTVV.

The rearrangement joins TRBV5-1 to TRBJ2-6; TRBD1 matches at 7 bases. The CDR3 runs to 17 residues. With 3 bases clipped from V and 0 bases from J, the junction kept 6 bases outside the gene matches. From germline, CDR1 is SGHRS and CDR2 YFSETQ. The CDR3 loop reads CASSSKTGNSGANVLTF. CDR3 sequence (DNA): TGCGCCAGCAGCTCCAAGACAGGGAACTCTGGGGCCAACGTCCTGACTTTC. Drawing the rest from reference TRBV5-1 and TRBJ2-6, the complete variable domain is KAGVTQTPRYLIKTRGQQVTLSCSPISGHRSVSWYQQTPGQGLQFLFEYFSETQRNKGNFPGRFSGRQFSNSRSEMNVSTLELGDSALYLCASSSKTGNSGANVLTFGAGSRLTVL.

The chain is built from TRBV27 and TRBJ1-6, with a tentative D call TRBD1 (5 bases). V shed 2 bases and J shed 10 bases, with 12 bases lying between them. The germline V gene has CDR1 MNHEY and CDR2 SMNVEV (reference sequence). The CDR3 runs 14 residues. CDR3 residues: CASSLGGKESPLHF. In nucleotides, the CDR3 is TGTGCCAGCAGTTTAGGGGGGAAGGAATCACCCCTCCACTTT.

This clone was seen a few times. CDR3 sequence (DNA): TGTGCCAGTAGGAACATCATGAACACTGAAGCTTTCTTT. It encodes CASRNIMNTEAFF. The gene calls are TRBV19 and TRBJ1-1; D is uncertain. Germline assignment: CDR1 LNHDA and CDR2 SQIVND (reference sequence). The V gene lost 6 bases and the J gene lost 0 bases, with 8 bases spanning the gap. The CDR3 length is 13 residues.

This rearrangement joins TRBV4-1 to TRBJ2-5; 7 bases match TRBD2. The V segment lost 7 bases and the J segment 5 bases; nucleotides outside the gene matches: 13. The CDR3 runs to 15 residues. CDR1 and CDR2 (germline): MGHRA, YSYEKL. CDR3 loop: CASKIWGGSGETQYF. CDR3 nucleotides: TGCGCCAGCAAAATCTGGGGCGGGAGCGGGGAGACCCAGTACTTC.

The chain combines TRBV25-1 with TRBJ2-4, with D possibly matching TRBD1 (6 bases). Per germline, CDR1 MGHDK and CDR2 SYGVNS. The CDR3 contains 16 residues. Trimming shortened V by 1 base and J by 7 bases, and 17 bases separated the two germline ends. The CDR3 DNA is TGTGCCAGCAGTGAATCTCTGAGGGCAGGGGTTAACATTCAGTACTTC. It specifies CASSESLRAGVNIQYF. Full variable domain (rest looked up from reference TRBV25-1 and TRBJ2-4): EADIYQTPRYLVIGTGKKITLECSQTMGHDKMYWYQQDPGMELHLIHYSYGVNSTEKGDLSSESTVSRIRTEHFPLTLESARPSHTSQYLCASSESLRAGVNIQYFGAGTRLSVL.

The J gene is TRBJ2-7, the V gene TRBV2; 7 bases map to TRBD1. The CDR3 consists of 13 residues. The germline V gene encodes CDR1 SNHLY and CDR2 FYNNEI. The junction had 5 bases not matched to a gene; V was cut back by 7 bases and J by 2 bases. CDR3 bases: TGTGCCAGCATGCAGGGGGTGACCTACGAGCAGTACTTC. Translation gives CASMQGVTYEQYF.

The V and J genes are TRBV3-1 (or the pseudogene TRBV3-2) and TRBJ1-6; D uncertain. V dropped 2 bases and J dropped 8 bases, with 13 bases sitting between them. The CDR3 has 15 residues. Looked up from germline, CDR1 is LGHDT and CDR2 is YNNKEL (reference sequence). The CDR3 protein is CASSQIRRGHSPLHF. CDR3 nucleotides: TGTGCCAGCAGCCAAATCCGACGGGGTCATTCACCCCTCCACTTT.

The J gene is TRBJ2-2, the V gene TRBV6-6; TRBD2 aligns across 14 bases. The CDR3 is 18 amino acids. CDR1 MNHNY and CDR2 SVGAGI come from the germline V gene (reference sequence). Germline trimming cut 5 bases from V and 6 bases from J; bases unmatched to any gene: 11. The CDR3 reads CASSHRVPGLAGAGELFF. The CDR3 nucleotides are TGTGCCAGCAGTCACAGGGTCCCGGGACTAGCGGGAGCCGGGGAGCTGTTTTTT.

The rearrangement joins TRBV6-2 or TRBV6-3 to TRBJ1-1; 8 bases are a match to TRBD1. Germline V gene sequence: CDR1 MNHEY, CDR2 SVGEGT. This CDR3 region has 14 residues. Germline trimming cut 6 bases from V and 3 bases from J; bases unmatched to any gene: 6. CDR3 loop: CASSRTGSYTEAFF. The CDR3 nucleotides read TGTGCCAGCAGCAGGACAGGGTCGTACACTGAAGCTTTCTTT.

The genes are TRBV30 and TRBJ2-7; possibly TRBD1 for D (5 bases). This CDR3 region has 14 residues. Germline lookup yields CDR1 GTSNPN and CDR2 SVGIG (reference sequence). V was shortened by 1 base and J by 4 bases, with 14 bases between the two germline ends. CDR3 bases: TGTGCCTGGAGTGGGGTCCCAGGGATTTACGAGCAGTACTTC. Translating gives CAWSGVPGIYEQYF.

This clone occurred a few times. V gene TRBV29-1 combines with J gene TRBJ2-7; TRBD2 agrees at 14 bases. The CDR3 totals 14 residues. J lost 6 bases, V lost 4 bases, and 5 bases had no gene match. The germline V gene has CDR1 SQVTM and CDR2 ANQGSEA. The DNA for the CDR3 is TGCAGCGTTGGAATGACTAGCGGGAGGGGCGAGCAGTACTTC. Translated, it gives CSVGMTSGRGEQYF.

The chain joins TRBV5-4 to TRBJ2-7; 8 positions agree with TRBD1. Germline V gene lookup returns CDR1 SGHNT and CDR2 YYREEE (reference sequence). With 6 bases clipped from V and 6 bases from J, the junction kept 11 bases outside the gene matches. This CDR3 has 14 amino acids. The CDR3 loop is CASTPRQGAFEQYF. CDR3 nucleotides: TGTGCCAGCACCCCCCGGCAGGGGGCCTTCGAGCAGTACTTC.

This sequence joins TRBV2 and TRBJ1-4; D is possibly TRBD1 (5 bases). Germline CDR1 reads SNHLY; CDR2 reads FYNNEI. V shed 5 bases and J shed 0 bases, with 16 bases lying between them. There are 17 residues in the CDR3. In DNA form, the CDR3 reads TGTGCCAGCAGTCTGAACCGGGACTCAGCAACTAATGAAAAACTGTTTTTT. Its translation is CASSLNRDSATNEKLFF.

In this sample, this clone turned up once. The J gene is TRBJ1-4, the V gene TRBV9, with 7 bases that match TRBD1. CDR3 length: 15 amino acids. Per germline, CDR1 SGDLS and CDR2 YYNGEE. The trim removed 4 bases at V and 7 bases at J, leaving 10 bases unmatched. Written as DNA, the CDR3 is TGTGCCAGCAGCATAAACACAGGGGAGCTTGAAAAACTGTTTTTT. It translates to CASSINTGELEKLFF. The entire variable domain, with the rest obtained from reference TRBV9 and TRBJ1-4, is as follows: DSGVTQTPKHLITATGQRVTLRCSPRSGDLSVYWYQQSLDQGLQFLIQYYNGEERAKGNILERFSAQQFPDLHSELNLSSLELGDSALYFCASSINTGELEKLFFGSGTQLSVL.

The chain is built from TRBV5-5 and TRBJ2-5; 7 bases match TRBD1. Germline V CDR1 and CDR2: SGHKS, YYEKEE (reference sequence). Trimming at V came to 0 bases and at J to 3 bases, leaving 8 bases not matched to a gene. The CDR3 is 16 amino acids. CDR3 region: CASSLAGQGVKETQYF. DNA of the CDR3: TGTGCCAGCAGCTTGGCCGGCCAGGGGGTAAAAGAGACCCAGTACTTC. Together with reference TRBV5-5 and TRBJ2-5, the CDR3 gives the full variable domain: DAGVTQSPTHLIKTRGQQVTLRCSPISGHKSVSWYQQVLGQGPQFIFQYYEKEERGRGNFPDRFSARQFPNYSSELNVNALLLGDSALYLCASSLAGQGVKETQYFGPGTRLLVL.

The chain employs TRBV6-2 or TRBV6-3 and TRBJ2-1; 8 bases line up with TRBD2. V gave up 6 bases and J gave up 3 bases; unmatched junction bases: 10. The CDR3 is 16 residues long. Germline CDR1 reads MNHEY; CDR2 reads SVGEGT. The CDR3 loop reads CASSQGSGMNYNEQFF. In DNA form, the CDR3 reads TGTGCCAGCAGCCAAGGTAGCGGGATGAACTACAATGAGCAGTTCTTC.

The chain uses TRBV30 and TRBJ2-7; TRBD2 aligns across 9 bases. The CDR3 is 12 amino acids. CDR1 is GTSNPN, CDR2 SVGIG, per germline (reference sequence). Trimming cost V 3 bases and J 7 bases; bases outside gene matches: 4. The CDR3 region is CAWRGLAMEQYF. The CDR3 DNA sequence: TGTGCCTGGAGGGGACTAGCTATGGAGCAGTACTTC.

As concerns this clone: Other DNA sequences from this sample encode an identical CDR3 as well. The V call is TRBV5-1, the J call TRBJ2-2; D remains unclear. This CDR3 has 15 residues. The V end was cut by 1 base, the J end by 0 bases, with 7 bases between. Germline lookup yields CDR1 SGHRS and CDR2 YFSETQ. The CDR3 DNA reads TGCGCCAGCAGCTTGACAGTTTCGAACACCGGGGAGCTGTTTTTT. This codes for CASSLTVSNTGELFF. The full variable domain, completed using reference TRBV5-1 and TRBJ2-2, is KAGVTQTPRYLIKTRGQQVTLSCSPISGHRSVSWYQQTPGQGLQFLFEYFSETQRNKGNFPGRFSGRQFSNSRSEMNVSTLELGDSALYLCASSLTVSNTGELFFGEGSRLTVL.

CDR3 loop: CASSLEIWRGGEQYF. The CDR3 DNA sequence: TGTGCCAGCAGCTTGGAGATCTGGCGGGGGGGAGAGCAGTACTTC. The chain carries TRBV5-8 and TRBJ2-7; 9 nucleotides align to TRBD2. The CDR3 has 15 residues. The germline CDR1 and CDR2 sequences are SGHTS and YDEGEE. Germline trimming cut 0 bases from V and 7 bases from J; bases unmatched to any gene: 8.

The rearrangement links TRBV30 to TRBJ1-4; possible D gene TRBD1, 5 bases. V lost 5 bases and J 7 bases, leaving 8 bases between the germline ends. Germline V gives CDR1 GTSNPN, CDR2 SVGIG (reference sequence). This CDR3 region has 11 residues. The CDR3 DNA follows: TGTGCCTGGGGGACGGGTGAAAAACTGTTTTTT. This encodes CAWGTGEKLFF.

The rearrangement joins TRBV30 to TRBJ2-7; 11 positions agree with TRBD1. This CDR3 region has 15 residues. Germline-derived CDR1 and CDR2 are GTSNPN and SVGIG (reference sequence). The junction had 5 bases not matched to a gene; V was cut back by 1 base and J by 3 bases. CDR3 sequence: CAWSGGQGVSYEQYF. The CDR3 DNA reads as TGTGCCTGGAGTGGGGGACAGGGGGTGAGCTACGAGCAGTACTTC. The full variable domain, with the rest looked up from reference TRBV30 and TRBJ2-7, is SQTIHQWPATLVQPVGSPLSLECTVEGTSNPNLYWYRQAAGRGLQLLFYSVGIGQISSEVPQNLSASRPQDRQFILSSKKLLLSDSGFYLCAWSGGQGVSYEQYFGPGTRLTVT.

The rearrangement uses TRBV5-1 and TRBJ1-2, with D unresolved. The CDR3 consists of 12 residues. Trimming left V 4 bases short and J 7 bases short, with 11 bases between. The germline V gene encodes CDR1 SGHRS and CDR2 YFSETQ. The CDR3 loop is CASSPQPGGYTF. In DNA form, the CDR3 reads TGCGCCAGCAGCCCACAACCAGGTGGCTACACCTTC.

J is TRBJ2-1 and V is TRBV5-1; 8 nucleotides match TRBD1. This CDR3 has 14 residues. V shed 3 bases and J 7 bases; nucleotides not matched to a gene: 6. Germline V lookup: CDR1 SGHRS, CDR2 YFSETQ. CDR3 amino acids: CASSSGTGLNEQFF. CDR3 coding DNA: TGCGCCAGCAGCTCCGGGACAGGCCTTAATGAGCAGTTCTTC.

The V call is TRBV5-4, the J call TRBJ1-2, with 9 positions matching TRBD1. CDR1 is SGHNT, CDR2 YYREEE, per germline (reference sequence). The J segment lost 2 bases and the V segment lost 6 bases, leaving 5 bases of the junction unmatched. The CDR3 is 14 amino acids. The CDR3 protein is CASTSGTGNYGYTF. The CDR3 DNA reads TGTGCCAGCACCTCCGGGACAGGGAACTATGGCTACACCTTC.

V usage is TRBV6-5 and J usage is TRBJ1-2; 7 bases are a match to TRBD1. V was pared by 2 bases and J by 4 bases, with 7 bases of the junction left unmatched. CDR3 size: 15 residues. The germline V gene has CDR1 MNHEY and CDR2 SVGAGI. CDR3 coding DNA: TGTGCCAGCAGTTACGCTGGACAGGCTAGCTATGGCTACACCTTC. Translating gives CASSYAGQASYGYTF.

On this clone itself: A junction boundary mismatches the germline segment, possibly from a read error. The chain links TRBV5-1 to TRBJ2-7; TRBD2 matches at 7 bases. The CDR3 contains 11 residues. The germline gives CDR1 SGHRS, CDR2 YFSETQ. CDR3 bases: TGCGCCAGCCAAGATAGCGGGCTGCTAAACTTC. This translates into CASQDSGLLNF.

This chain links TRBV20-1 with TRBJ2-5; a weak D match, TRBD1 (5 bases). CDR3 size: 10 residues. Germline V gene sequence: CDR1 DFQATT, CDR2 SNEGSKA (reference sequence). CDR3: CSGNQGTQYF. CDR3 in DNA: TGCAGCGGAAATCAGGGGACCCAGTACTTC.